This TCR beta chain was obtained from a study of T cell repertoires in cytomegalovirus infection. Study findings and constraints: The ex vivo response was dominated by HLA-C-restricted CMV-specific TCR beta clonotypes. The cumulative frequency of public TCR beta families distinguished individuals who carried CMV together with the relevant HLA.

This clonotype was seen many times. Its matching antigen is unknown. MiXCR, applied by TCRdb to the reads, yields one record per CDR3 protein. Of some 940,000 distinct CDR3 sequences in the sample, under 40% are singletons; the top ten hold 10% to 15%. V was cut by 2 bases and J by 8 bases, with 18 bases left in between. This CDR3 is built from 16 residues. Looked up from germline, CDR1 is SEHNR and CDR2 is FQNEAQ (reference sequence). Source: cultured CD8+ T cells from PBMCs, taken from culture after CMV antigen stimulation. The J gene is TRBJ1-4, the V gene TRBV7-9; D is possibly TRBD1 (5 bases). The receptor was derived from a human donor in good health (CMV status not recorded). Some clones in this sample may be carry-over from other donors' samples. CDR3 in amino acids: CASSLSHVRRGEKLFF. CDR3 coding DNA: TGTGCCAGCAGCTTAAGTCACGTCCGCCGGGGGGAAAAACTGTTTTTT.